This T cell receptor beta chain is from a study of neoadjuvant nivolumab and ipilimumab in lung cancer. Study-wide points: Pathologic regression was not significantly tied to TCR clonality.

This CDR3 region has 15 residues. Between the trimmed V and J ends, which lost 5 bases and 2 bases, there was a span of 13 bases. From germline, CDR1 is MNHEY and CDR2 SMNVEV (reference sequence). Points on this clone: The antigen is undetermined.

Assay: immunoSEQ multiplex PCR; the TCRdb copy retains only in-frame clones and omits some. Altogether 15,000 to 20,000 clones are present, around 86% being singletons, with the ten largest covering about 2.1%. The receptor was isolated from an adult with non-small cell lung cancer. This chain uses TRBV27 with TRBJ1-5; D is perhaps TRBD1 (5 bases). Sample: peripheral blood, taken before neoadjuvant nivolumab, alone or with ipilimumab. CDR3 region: CASSASGMGNQPQHF. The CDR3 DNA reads TGTGCCAGCAGTGCATCAGGGATGGGCAATCAGCCCCAGCATTTT.